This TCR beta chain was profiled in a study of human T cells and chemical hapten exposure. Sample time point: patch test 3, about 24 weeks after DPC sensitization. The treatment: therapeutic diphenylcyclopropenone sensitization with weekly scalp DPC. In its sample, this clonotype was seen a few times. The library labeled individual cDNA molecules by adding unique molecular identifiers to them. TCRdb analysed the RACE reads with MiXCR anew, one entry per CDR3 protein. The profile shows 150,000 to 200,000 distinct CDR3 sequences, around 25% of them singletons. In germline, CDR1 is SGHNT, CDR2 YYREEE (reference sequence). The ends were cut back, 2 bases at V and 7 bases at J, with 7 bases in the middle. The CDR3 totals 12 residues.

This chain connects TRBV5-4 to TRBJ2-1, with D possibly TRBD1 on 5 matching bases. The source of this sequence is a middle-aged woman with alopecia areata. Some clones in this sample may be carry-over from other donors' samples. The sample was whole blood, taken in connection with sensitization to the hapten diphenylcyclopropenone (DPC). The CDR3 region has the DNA TGTGCCAGCAGCTTACGACAGAATGAGCAGTTCTTC. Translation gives CASSLRQNEQFF.